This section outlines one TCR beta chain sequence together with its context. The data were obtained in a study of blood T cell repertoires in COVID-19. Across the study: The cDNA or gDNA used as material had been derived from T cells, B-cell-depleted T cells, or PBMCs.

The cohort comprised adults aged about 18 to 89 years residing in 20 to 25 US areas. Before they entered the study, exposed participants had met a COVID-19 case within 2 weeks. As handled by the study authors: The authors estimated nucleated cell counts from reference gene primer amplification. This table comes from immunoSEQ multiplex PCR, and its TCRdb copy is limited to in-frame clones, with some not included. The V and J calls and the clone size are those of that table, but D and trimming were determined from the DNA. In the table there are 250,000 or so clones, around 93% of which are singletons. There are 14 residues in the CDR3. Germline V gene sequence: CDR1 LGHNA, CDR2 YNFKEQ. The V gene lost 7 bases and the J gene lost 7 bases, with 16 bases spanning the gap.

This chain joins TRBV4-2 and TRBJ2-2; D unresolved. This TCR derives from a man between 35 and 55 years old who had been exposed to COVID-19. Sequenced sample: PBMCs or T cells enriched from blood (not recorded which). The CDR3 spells CASKRSPNGGELFF. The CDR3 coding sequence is TGTGCCAGCAAGAGGAGCCCTAATGGCGGGGAGCTGTTTTTT.